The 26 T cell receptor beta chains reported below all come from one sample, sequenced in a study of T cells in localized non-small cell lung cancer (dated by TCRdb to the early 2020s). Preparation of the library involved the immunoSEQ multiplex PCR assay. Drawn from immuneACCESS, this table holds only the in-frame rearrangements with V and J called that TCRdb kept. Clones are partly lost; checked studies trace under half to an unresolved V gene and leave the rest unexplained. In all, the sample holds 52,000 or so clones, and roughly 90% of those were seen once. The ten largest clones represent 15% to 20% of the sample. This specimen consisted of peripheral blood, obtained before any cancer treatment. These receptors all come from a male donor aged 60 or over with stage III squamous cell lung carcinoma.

CDR3 loop: CAWSQNRGGYGYTF. In DNA, the CDR3 is TGTGCCTGGAGTCAAAACAGGGGAGGCTATGGCTACACCTTC. This chain uses TRBV30 with TRBJ1-2; 7 bases fit TRBD1. Germline V gene data show CDR1 as GTSNPN and CDR2 as SVGIG (reference sequence). V was pared by 2 bases and J by 4 bases, with 7 bases of the junction left unmatched. The CDR3 length is 14 residues.

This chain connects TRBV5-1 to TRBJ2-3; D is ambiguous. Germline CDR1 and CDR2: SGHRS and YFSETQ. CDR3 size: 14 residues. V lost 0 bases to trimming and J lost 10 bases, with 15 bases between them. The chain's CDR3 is CASSLAVESVPQYF. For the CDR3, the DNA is TGCGCCAGCAGCTTGGCCGTAGAATCGGTACCGCAGTATTTT. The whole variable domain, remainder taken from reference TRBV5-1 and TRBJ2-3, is KAGVTQTPRYLIKTRGQQVTLSCSPISGHRSVSWYQQTPGQGLQFLFEYFSETQRNKGNFPGRFSGRQFSNSRSEMNVSTLELGDSALYLCASSLAVESVPQYFGPGTRLTVL.

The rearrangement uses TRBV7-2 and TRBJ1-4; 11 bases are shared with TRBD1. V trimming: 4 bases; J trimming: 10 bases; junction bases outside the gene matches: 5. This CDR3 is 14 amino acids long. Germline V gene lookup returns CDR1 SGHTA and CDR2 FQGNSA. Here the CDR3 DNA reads TGTGCCAGCAGCTCGCGGACAGGGGGCGGAAAACTGTTTTTT. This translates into CASSSRTGGGKLFF.

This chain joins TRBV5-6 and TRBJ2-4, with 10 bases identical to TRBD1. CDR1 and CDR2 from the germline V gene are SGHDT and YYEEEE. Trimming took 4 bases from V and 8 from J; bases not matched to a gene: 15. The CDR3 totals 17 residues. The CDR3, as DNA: TGTGCCAGCAGCCTGACTCCGGGACAGGGGTTGATGGACATTCAGTACTTC. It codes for CASSLTPGQGLMDIQYF.

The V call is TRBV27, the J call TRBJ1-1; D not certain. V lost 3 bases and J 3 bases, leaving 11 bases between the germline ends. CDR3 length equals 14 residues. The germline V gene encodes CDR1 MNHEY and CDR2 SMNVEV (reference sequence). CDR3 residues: CASSFRDRYTEAFF. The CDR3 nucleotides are TGTGCCAGCAGTTTCCGAGATCGATACACTGAAGCTTTCTTT.

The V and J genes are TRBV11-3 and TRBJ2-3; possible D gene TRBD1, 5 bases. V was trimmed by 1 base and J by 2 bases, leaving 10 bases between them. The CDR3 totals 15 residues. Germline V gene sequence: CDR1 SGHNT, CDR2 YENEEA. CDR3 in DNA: TGTGCCAGCAGCTTAGCGAAAGGGGCCACAGATACGCAGTATTTT. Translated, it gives CASSLAKGATDTQYF.

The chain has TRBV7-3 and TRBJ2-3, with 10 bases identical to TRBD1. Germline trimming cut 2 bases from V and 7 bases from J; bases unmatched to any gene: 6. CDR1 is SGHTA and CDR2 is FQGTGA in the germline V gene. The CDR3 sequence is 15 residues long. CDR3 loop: CASSLGDRGLNTQYF. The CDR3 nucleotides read TGTGCCAGCAGCTTAGGGGACAGGGGATTGAATACGCAGTATTTT. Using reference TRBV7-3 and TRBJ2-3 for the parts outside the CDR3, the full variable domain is GAGVSQTPSNKVTEKGKYVELRCDPISGHTALYWYRQSLGQGPEFLIYFQGTGAADDSGLPNDRFFAVRPEGSVSTLKIQRTERGDSAVYLCASSLGDRGLNTQYFGPGTRLTVL.

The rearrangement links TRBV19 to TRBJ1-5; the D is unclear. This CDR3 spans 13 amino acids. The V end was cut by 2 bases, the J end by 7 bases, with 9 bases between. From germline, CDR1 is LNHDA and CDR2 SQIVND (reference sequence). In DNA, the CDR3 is TGTGCCAGTAGTATACAGCGTTGGCAGCCCCAGCATTTT. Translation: CASSIQRWQPQHF.

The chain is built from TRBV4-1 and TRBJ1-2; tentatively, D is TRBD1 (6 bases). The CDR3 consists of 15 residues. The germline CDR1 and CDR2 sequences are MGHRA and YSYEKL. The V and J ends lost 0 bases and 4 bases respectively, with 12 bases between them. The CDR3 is CASSQERGPGYGYTF. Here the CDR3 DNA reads TGCGCCAGCAGCCAAGAGCGGGGGCCGGGCTATGGCTACACCTTC.

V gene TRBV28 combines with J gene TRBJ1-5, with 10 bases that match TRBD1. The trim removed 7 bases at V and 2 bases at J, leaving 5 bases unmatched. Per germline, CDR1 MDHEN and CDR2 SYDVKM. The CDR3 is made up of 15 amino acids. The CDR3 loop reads CASTSTGGGNQPQHF. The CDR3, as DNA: TGTGCCAGCACCTCGACAGGGGGCGGCAATCAGCCCCAGCATTTT. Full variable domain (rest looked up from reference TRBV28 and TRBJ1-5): DVKVTQSSRYLVKRTGEKVFLECVQDMDHENMFWYRQDPGLGLRLIYFSYDVKMKEKGDIPEGYSVSREKKERFSLILESASTNQTSMYLCASTSTGGGNQPQHFGDGTRLSIL.

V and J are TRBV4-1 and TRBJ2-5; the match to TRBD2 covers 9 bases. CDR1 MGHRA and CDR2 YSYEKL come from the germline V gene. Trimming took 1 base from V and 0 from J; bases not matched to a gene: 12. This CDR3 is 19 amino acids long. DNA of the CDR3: TGCGCCAGCAGCCAAGCCTCCGGGTCGGCGGGGGGGCACCAAGAGACCCAGTACTTC. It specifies CASSQASGSAGGHQETQYF.

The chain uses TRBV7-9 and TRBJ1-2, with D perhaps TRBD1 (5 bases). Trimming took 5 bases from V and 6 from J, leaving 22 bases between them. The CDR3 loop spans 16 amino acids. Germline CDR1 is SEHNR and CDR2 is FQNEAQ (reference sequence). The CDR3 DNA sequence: TGTGCCAGCAGCCAACGATCGGAGGGACCCATAAATGGCTACACCTTC. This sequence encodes CASSQRSEGPINGYTF.

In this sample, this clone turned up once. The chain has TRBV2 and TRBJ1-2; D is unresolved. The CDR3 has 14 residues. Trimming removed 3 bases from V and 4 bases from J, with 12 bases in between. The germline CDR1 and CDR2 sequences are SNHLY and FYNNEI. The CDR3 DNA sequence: TGTGCCAGCAGTGAGACTCATGGACCCTATGGCTACACCTTC. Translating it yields CASSETHGPYGYTF.

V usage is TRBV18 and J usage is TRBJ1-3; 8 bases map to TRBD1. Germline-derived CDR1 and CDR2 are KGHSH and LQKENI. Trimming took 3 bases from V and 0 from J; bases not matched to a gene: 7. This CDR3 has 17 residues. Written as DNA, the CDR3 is TGTGCCAGCTCACCGGTTGGGACAGGATCCTCTGGAAACACCATATATTTT. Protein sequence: CASSPVGTGSSGNTIYF. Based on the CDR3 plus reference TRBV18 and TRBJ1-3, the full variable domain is NAGVMQNPRHLVRRRGQEARLRCSPMKGHSHVYWYRQLPEEGLKFMVYLQKENIIDESGMPKERFSAEFPKEGPSILRIQQVVRGDSAAYFCASSPVGTGSSGNTIYFGEGSWLTVV.

The CDR3 coding sequence is TGTGCCAGTAGTAAGCAGGGATTAGGCACAGATACGCAGTATTTT. Translating gives CASSKQGLGTDTQYF. The rearrangement uses TRBV19 and TRBJ2-3; D is perhaps TRBD1 (5 bases). Germline CDR1 and CDR2: LNHDA and SQIVND (reference sequence). Deletions cut 4 bases from V and 1 base from J, with 12 bases between. The CDR3 runs 15 residues.

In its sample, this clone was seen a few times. CDR3 protein: CASSLVGSRTEAFF. DNA of the CDR3: TGTGCCAGCAGCTTAGTGGGCAGCCGCACTGAAGCTTTCTTT. This chain connects TRBV7-2 to TRBJ1-1; D gene ambiguous. Per germline, CDR1 SGHTA and CDR2 FQGNSA. The CDR3 is 14 residues long. Between the trimmed V and J ends, which lost 1 base and 4 bases, there was a span of 10 bases.

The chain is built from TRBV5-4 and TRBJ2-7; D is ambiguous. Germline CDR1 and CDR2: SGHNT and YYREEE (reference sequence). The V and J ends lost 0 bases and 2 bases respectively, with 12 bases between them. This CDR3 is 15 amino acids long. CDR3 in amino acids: CASSLAGGFPYEQYF. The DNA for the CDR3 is TGTGCCAGCAGCTTGGCCGGCGGATTTCCCTACGAGCAGTACTTC.

The CDR3, as DNA: TGTGCCAGCAGCGTAGCTCAGAGTAGCGGGGAGCCCCAAGAGACCCAGTACTTC. Residues: CASSVAQSSGEPQETQYF. This sequence joins TRBV9 and TRBJ2-5; 8 bases line up with TRBD2. The CDR3 is 18 amino acids. Unmatched junction bases numbered 11, after V lost 0 bases and J lost 1 base. Germline CDR1 reads SGDLS; CDR2 reads YYNGEE.

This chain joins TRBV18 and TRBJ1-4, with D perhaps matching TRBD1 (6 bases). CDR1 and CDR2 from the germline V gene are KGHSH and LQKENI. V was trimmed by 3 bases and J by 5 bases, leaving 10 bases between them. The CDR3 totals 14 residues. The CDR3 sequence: CASSPTGLNEKLFF. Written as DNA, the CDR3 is TGTGCCAGCTCACCGACAGGCCTCAATGAAAAACTGTTTTTT.

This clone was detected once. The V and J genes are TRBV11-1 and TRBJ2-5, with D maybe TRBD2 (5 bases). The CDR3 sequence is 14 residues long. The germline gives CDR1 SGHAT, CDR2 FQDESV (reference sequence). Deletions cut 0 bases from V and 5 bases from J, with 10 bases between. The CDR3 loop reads CASSLAPSSETQYF. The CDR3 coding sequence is TGTGCCAGCAGCTTAGCACCTAGCTCGGAGACCCAGTACTTC.

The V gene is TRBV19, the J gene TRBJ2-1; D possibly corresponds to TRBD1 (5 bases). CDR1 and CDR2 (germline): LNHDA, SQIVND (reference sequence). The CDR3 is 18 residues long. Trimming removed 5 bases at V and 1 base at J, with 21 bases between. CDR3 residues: CASSVGPKGSRSYNEQFF. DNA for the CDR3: TGTGCCAGTAGTGTGGGGCCCAAGGGTTCGCGGTCCTACAATGAGCAGTTCTTC.

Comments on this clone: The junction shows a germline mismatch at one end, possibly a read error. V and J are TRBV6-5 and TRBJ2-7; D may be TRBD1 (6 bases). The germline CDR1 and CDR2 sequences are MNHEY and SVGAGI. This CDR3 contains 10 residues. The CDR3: CASTDRSAEF. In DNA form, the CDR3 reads TGTGCCAGCACCGACAGGAGCGCCGAATTC.

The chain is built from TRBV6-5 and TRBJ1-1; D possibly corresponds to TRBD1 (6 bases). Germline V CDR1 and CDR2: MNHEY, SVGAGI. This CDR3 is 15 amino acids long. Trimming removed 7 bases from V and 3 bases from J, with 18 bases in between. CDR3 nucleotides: TGTGCCAGCACCCGAAGTGGGGGGGCGTACACTGAAGCTTTCTTT. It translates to CASTRSGGAYTEAFF.

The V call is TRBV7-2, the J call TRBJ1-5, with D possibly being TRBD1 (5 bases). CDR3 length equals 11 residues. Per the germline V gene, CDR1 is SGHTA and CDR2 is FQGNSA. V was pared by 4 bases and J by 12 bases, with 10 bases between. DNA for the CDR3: TGTGCCAGCAGCTCGGGACCGCTCCAGCATTTT. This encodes CASSSGPLQHF.

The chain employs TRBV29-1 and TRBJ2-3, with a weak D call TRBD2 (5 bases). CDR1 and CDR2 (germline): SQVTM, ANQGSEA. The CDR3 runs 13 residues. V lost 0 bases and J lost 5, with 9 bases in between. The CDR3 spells CSVEEGRGDTQYF. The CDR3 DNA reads TGCAGCGTTGAAGAAGGACGGGGAGATACGCAGTATTTT.

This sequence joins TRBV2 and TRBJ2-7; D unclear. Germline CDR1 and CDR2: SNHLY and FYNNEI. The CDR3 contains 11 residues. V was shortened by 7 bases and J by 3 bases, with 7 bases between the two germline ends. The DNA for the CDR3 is TGTGCCAGCACCGAAGGCTACGAGCAGTACTTC. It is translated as CASTEGYEQYF. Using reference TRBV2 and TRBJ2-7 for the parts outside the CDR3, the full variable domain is EPEVTQTPSHQVTQMGQEVILRCVPISNHLYFYWYRQILGQKVEFLVSFYNNEISEKSEIFDDQFSVERPDGSNFTLKIRSTKLEDSAMYFCASTEGYEQYFGPGTRLTVT.